This T cell receptor beta chain was sequenced during a study of cytomegalovirus exposure and HLA in healthy donors. Study results and caveats: Some TCR beta chains (more than 150 of them) were listed as cytomegalovirus-associated. There were several of the most significant clusters that appeared linked to common viral pathogens in a later analysis.

Amplification used 60 Vbeta primers and 13 Jbeta primers. Clones were sequenced by immunoSEQ multiplex PCR, and TCRdb holds only the in-frame ones, with some missing. Of under 200,000 clones listed, 80% to 85% are singletons. With regard to this clone: Its antigen is not identified.

Samples came from healthy bone marrow donors. Donors counted as nominally healthy when sampled, yet unrecorded immune exposures were likely. The V segment lost 0 bases and the J segment 3 bases; nucleotides outside the gene matches: 5. This CDR3 region has 15 residues. Looked up from germline, CDR1 is SNHLY and CDR2 is FYNNEI. The sample comprised PBMCs. The sequence came from a male donor in good health and CMV-seropositive. The chain couples TRBV2 to TRBJ2-7, with TRBD2 matching over 7 bases. The CDR3 DNA reads as TGTGCCAGCAGTGAAGCTCCTAGCGGACTCTACGAGCAGTACTTC. This codes for CASSEAPSGLYEQYF.